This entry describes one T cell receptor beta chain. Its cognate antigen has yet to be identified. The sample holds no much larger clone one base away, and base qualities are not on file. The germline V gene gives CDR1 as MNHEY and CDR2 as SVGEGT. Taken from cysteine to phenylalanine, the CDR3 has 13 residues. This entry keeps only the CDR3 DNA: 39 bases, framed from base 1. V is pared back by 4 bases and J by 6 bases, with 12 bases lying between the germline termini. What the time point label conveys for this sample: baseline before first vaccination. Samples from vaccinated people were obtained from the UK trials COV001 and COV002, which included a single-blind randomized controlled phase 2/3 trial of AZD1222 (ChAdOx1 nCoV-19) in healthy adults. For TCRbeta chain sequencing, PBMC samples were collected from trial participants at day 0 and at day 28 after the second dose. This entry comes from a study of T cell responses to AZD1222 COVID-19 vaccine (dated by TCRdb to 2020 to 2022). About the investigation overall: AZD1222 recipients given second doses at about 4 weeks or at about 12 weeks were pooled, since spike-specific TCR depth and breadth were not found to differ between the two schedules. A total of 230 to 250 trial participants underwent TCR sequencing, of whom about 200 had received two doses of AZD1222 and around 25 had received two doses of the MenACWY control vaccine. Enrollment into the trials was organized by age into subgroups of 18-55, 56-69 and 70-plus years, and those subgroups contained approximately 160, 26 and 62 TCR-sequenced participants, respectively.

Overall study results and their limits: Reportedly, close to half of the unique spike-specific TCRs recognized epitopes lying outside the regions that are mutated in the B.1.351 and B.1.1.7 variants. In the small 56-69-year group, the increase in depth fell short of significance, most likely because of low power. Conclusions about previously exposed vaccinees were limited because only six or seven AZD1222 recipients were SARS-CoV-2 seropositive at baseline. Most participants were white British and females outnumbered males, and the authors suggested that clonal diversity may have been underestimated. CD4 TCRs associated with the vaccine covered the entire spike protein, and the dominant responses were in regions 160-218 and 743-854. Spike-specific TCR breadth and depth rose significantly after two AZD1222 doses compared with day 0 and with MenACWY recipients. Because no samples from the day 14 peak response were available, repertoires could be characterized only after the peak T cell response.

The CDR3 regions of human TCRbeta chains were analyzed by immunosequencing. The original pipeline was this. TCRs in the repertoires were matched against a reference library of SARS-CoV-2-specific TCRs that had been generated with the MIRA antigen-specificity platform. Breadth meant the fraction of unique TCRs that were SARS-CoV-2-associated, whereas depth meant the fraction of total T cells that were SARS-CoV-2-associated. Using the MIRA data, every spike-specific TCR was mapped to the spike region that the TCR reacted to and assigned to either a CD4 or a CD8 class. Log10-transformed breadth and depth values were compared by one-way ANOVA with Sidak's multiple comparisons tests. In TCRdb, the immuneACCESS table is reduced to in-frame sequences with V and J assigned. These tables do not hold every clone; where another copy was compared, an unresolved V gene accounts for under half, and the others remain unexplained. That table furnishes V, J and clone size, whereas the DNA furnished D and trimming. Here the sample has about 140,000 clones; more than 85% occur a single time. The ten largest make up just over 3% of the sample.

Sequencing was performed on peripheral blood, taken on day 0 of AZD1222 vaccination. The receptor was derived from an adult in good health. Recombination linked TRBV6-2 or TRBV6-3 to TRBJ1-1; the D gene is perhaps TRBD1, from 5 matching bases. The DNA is TGTGCCAGCAGTTGGAGCAGGGACGCTGAAGCTTTCTTT. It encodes CASSWSRDAEAFF.